This T cell receptor beta chain was sequenced in a study of chemoradiotherapy in HPV16-positive cancers. Sequencing used immunoSEQ multiplex PCR; TCRdb keeps in-frame clones, though not all of them. The sample has about 2,200 clones; around 84% are singletons. Germline V gene sequence: CDR1 SGHDN, CDR2 FVKESK. The CDR3 contains 13 residues. The V end lost 2 bases, the J end lost 4 bases, and 9 bases lay between the germline ends. V usage is TRBV14 and J usage is TRBJ2-7; D is ambiguous. The clonotype was recovered from a human donor with HPV-associated anogenital cancer. Specimen: tumor tissue, collected from a patient who underwent chemoradiotherapy. This CDR3 is CASSQIRFYEQYF. In DNA, the CDR3 is TGTGCCAGCAGCCAAATCAGGTTTTACGAGCAGTACTTC. The complete variable domain, with remaining parts taken from reference TRBV14 and TRBJ2-7, reads EAGVTQFPSHSVIEKGQTVTLRCDPISGHDNLYWYRRVMGKEIKFLLHFVKESKQDESGMPNNRFLAERTGGTYSTLKVQPAELEDSGVYFCASSQIRFYEQYFGPGTRLTVT.